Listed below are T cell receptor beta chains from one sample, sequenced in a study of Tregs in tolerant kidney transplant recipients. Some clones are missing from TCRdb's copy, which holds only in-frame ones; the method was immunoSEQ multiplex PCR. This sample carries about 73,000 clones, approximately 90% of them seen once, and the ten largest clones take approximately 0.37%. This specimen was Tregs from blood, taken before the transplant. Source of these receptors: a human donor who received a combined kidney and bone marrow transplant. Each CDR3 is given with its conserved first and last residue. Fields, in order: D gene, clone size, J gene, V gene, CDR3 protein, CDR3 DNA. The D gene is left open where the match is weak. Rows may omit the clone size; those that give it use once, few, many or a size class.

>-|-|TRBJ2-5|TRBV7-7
CASSLFGNQETQYF
TGTGCCAGCAGCTTATTCGGTAATCAAGAGACCCAGTACTTC
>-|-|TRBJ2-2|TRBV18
CASSPLSSPDTGELFF
TGTGCCAGCTCACCCTTAAGCTCGCCTGACACCGGGGAGCTGTTTTTT
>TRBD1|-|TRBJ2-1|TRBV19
CASSSGTGGIGGDNEQFF
TGTGCCAGTAGTAGCGGGACAGGGGGGATAGGAGGGGACAATGAGCAGTTCTTC
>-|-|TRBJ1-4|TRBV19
CASSTGQTTNEKLFF
TGTGCCAGTAGTACCGGACAGACAACTAATGAAAAACTGTTTTTT
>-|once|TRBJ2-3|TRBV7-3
CASSLMGGGGSTTDTQYF
TGTGCCAGCAGCTTAATGGGTGGCGGCGGGTCGACCACAGATACGCAGTATTTT
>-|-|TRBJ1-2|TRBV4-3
CASSQDKAIYGYTF
TGCGCCAGCAGCCAAGATAAGGCTATCTATGGCTACACCTTC
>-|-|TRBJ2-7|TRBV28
CASREGHRVYEQYF
TGTGCCAGCAGGGAGGGACACCGGGTTTACGAGCAGTACTTC
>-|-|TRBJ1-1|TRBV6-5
CASSYSGHLNTEAFF
TGTGCCAGCAGTTACTCCGGACACCTGAACACTGAAGCTTTCTTT
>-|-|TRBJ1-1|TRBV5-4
CASSLGPGNTEAFF
TGTGCCAGCAGCTTGGGCCCGGGGAACACTGAAGCTTTCTTT
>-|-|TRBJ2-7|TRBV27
CASSYRHSSTYEQYF
TGTGCCAGCAGCTACCGACATTCCTCGACCTACGAGCAGTACTTC
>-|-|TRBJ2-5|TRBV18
CASSPPTGRETQYF
TGTGCCAGCTCACCACCCACAGGGCGGGAGACCCAGTACTTC
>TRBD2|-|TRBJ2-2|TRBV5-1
CASSWGLAGAGELFF
TGCGCCAGCAGCTGGGGACTAGCGGGAGCCGGGGAGCTGTTTTTT
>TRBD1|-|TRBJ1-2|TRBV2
CASSPEQGVGYTF
TGTGCCAGCAGCCCAGAGCAGGGGGTAGGCTACACCTTC
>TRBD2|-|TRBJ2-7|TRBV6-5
CASSFGTSGMVEQYF
TGTGCCAGCAGTTTCGGGACTAGCGGGATGGTCGAGCAGTACTTC
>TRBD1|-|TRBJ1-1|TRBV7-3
CASSPRGADTEAFF
TGTGCCAGCAGCCCCAGGGGGGCGGACACTGAAGCTTTCTTT
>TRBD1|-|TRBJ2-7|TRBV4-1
CASSQARDREIRFREQYF
TGCGCCAGCAGCCAAGCCCGGGACAGGGAGATACGGTTCCGCGAGCAGTACTTC
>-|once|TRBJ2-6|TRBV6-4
CASSADGSGANVLTF
TGTGCCAGCAGTGCCGACGGCTCTGGGGCCAACGTCCTGACTTTC
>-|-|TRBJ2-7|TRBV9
CASSVGGSASYEQYF
TGTGCCAGCAGCGTAGGGGGTTCTGCCTCCTACGAGCAGTACTTC
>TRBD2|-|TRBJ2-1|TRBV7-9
CASSLGTSGWEQFF
TGTGCCAGCAGCTTGGGGACTAGCGGGTGGGAGCAGTTCTTC
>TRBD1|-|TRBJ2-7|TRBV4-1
CASSHTPGQGARYEQYF
TGCGCCAGCAGCCATACCCCGGGACAGGGGGCTAGGTACGAGCAGTACTTC
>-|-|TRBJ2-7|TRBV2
CASSSPYEQYF
TGTGCCAGCAGCTCCCCCTACGAGCAGTACTTC
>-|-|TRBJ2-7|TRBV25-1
CASSEGVGSSYEQYF
TGTGCCAGCAGTGAAGGGGTCGGGAGTTCCTACGAGCAGTACTTC
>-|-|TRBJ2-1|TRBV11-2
CASSPGVGGFYNEQFF
TGTGCCAGCAGCCCGGGGGTGGGAGGCTTCTACAATGAGCAGTTCTTC
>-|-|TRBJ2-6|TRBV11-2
CASSLVGGSGANVLTF
TGTGCCAGCAGCTTAGTTGGGGGCTCTGGGGCCAACGTCCTGACTTTC
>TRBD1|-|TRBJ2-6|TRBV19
CASSLGTGGANVLTF
TGTGCCAGTAGCCTAGGGACAGGTGGGGCCAACGTCCTGACTTTC
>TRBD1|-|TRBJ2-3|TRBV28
CVSSLWAGTGVSTDTQYF
TGTGTCAGTAGTTTATGGGCCGGGACAGGGGTTAGCACAGATACGCAGTATTTT
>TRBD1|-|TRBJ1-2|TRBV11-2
CASSAGQVSTF
TGTGCCAGCAGCGCTGGACAGGTCTCCACCTTC
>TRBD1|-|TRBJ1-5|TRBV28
CASSYALGTGDQPQHF
TGTGCCAGCAGTTATGCCTTAGGGACAGGGGACCAGCCCCAGCATTTT
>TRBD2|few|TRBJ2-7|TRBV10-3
CAMAGGGAGAYEQYF
TGTGCCATGGCGGGAGGTGGCGCAGGAGCCTACGAGCAGTACTTC
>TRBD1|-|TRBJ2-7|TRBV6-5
CASSYSDREYF
TGTGCCAGCAGTTACTCGGACAGGGAGTACTTC
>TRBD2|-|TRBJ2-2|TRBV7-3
CASKTSVNTGELFF
TGTGCCAGCAAAACTAGCGTGAACACCGGGGAGCTGTTTTTT
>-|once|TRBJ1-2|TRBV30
CAWTRIDYGYTF
TGTGCCTGGACGCGAATTGACTATGGCTACACCTTC
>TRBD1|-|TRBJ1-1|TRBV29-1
CSVGQGINTEAFF
TGCAGCGTTGGACAGGGGATTAACACTGAAGCTTTCTTT
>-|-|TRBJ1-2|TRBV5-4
CASRSPSSNFYGYTF
TGTGCCAGCAGATCCCCATCAAGTAACTTCTATGGCTACACCTTC
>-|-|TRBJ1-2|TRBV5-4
CASSLGQINYGYTF
TGTGCCAGCAGCTTGGGGCAGATAAACTATGGCTACACCTTC
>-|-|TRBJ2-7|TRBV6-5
CASKRDSSLYEQYF
TGTGCCAGCAAACGGGACTCCTCTCTCTACGAGCAGTACTTC
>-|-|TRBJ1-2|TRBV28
CASWPGLNYGYTF
TGTGCCAGCTGGCCAGGGCTTAACTATGGCTACACCTTC
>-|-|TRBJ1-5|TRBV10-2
CASSESTGNQPQHF
TGCGCCAGCAGTGAGTCAACGGGGAATCAGCCCCAGCATTTT
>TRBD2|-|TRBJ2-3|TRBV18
CASSLRTSYSDTQYF
TGTGCCAGCTCACTACGGACTAGCTATTCAGATACGCAGTATTTT
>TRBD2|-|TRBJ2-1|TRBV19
CASSIKGLAGGIDYNEQFF
TGTGCCAGTAGTATAAAGGGACTAGCGGGAGGCATAGACTACAATGAGCAGTTCTTC
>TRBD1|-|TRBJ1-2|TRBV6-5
CASSYSGQVYGYTF
TGTGCCAGCAGTTACTCCGGACAGGTCTATGGCTACACCTTC
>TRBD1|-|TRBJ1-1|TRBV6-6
CASRVDRGTEAFF
TGTGCCAGCAGGGTCGACAGGGGCACTGAAGCTTTCTTT
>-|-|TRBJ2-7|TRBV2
CASSWVYEQYF
TGTGCCAGCAGCTGGGTATACGAGCAGTACTTC
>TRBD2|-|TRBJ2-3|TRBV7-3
CASSLGLAADTQYF
TGTGCCAGCAGCTTAGGACTAGCTGCAGATACGCAGTATTTT
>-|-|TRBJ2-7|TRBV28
CASTPGTGTYEQYF
TGTGCCAGCACCCCCGGGACCGGAACCTACGAGCAGTACTTC
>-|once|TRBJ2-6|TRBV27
CASKIFGSGANVLTF
TGTGCCAGCAAGATATTCGGCTCTGGGGCCAACGTCCTGACTTTC
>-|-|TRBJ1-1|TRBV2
CASSGLPGDTEAFF
TGTGCCAGCAGTGGGTTACCAGGGGACACTGAAGCTTTCTTT
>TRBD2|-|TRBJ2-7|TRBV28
CASNAGTSVYEQYF
TGTGCCAGCAACGCCGGGACTAGCGTCTACGAGCAGTACTTC
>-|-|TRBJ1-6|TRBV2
CASRGRDGNNSPLHF
TGTGCCAGCAGAGGACGGGACGGAAATAATTCACCCCTCCACTTT
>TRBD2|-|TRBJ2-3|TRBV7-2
CASRPGLASTDTQYF
TGTGCCAGCAGACCCGGACTAGCTAGCACAGATACGCAGTATTTT
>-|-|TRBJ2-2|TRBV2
CASMAYANTGELFF
TGTGCCAGCATGGCCTACGCGAACACCGGGGAGCTGTTTTTT
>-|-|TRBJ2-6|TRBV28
CASSLARAGANVLTF
TGTGCCAGCAGTTTAGCCAGGGCTGGGGCCAACGTCCTGACTTTC
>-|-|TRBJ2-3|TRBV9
CASSVGIESSTDTQYF
TGTGCCAGCAGCGTAGGGATAGAGTCTAGCACAGATACGCAGTATTTT
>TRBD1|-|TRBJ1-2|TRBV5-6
CASSHLQGANYGYTF
TGTGCCAGCAGCCATTTACAGGGGGCTAACTATGGCTACACCTTC